Below are 4 T cell receptor beta chains sequenced from a single sample in a study of blood T cell repertoires in COVID-19. Using immunoSEQ multiplex PCR, the repertoire was profiled, and TCRdb retains in-frame clones only, with some absent. The sample holds roughly 120,000 clones, 75% to 90% seen once. Sequencing used peripheral blood. Source of these receptors: a man aged 25-40 years with acute or convalescent COVID-19.

The chain joins TRBV5-5 to TRBJ1-4; 8 nucleotides line up with TRBD1. The CDR3 spans 16 residues. V shed 3 bases, J shed 4 bases, and the junction held 8 bases outside the gene matches. Germline CDR1 reads SGHKS; CDR2 reads YYEKEE (reference sequence). This CDR3 is CASSWYGTGFNEKLFF. As DNA, the CDR3 is TGTGCCAGCAGCTGGTACGGGACAGGATTTAATGAAAAACTGTTTTTT.

The chain combines TRBV7-2 with TRBJ2-4; no reliable D call. CDR1 SGHTA and CDR2 FQGNSA come from the germline V gene. CDR3 length: 14 residues. Trimming took 4 bases from V and 7 from J, leaving 14 bases between them. The CDR3 DNA reads TGTGCCAGCAGCTATGCAGGAACGCCGAACATTCAGTACTTC. This translates into CASSYAGTPNIQYF.

The chain links TRBV5-1 to TRBJ1-1; 9 bases map to TRBD1. The CDR3 loop spans 14 amino acids. Germline CDR1 is SGHRS and CDR2 is YFSETQ. The V and J ends lost 5 bases and 5 bases, in that order; junction bases with no gene match: 7. This CDR3 reads CASRKGQGPTEAFF. As DNA, the CDR3 is TGCGCCAGCAGGAAGGGACAGGGACCTACTGAAGCTTTCTTT.

CDR3 protein: CSATGFGRFTGYNEQFF. In DNA form, the CDR3 reads TGCAGCGCCACAGGGTTTGGGAGATTCACTGGCTACAATGAGCAGTTCTTC. The gene calls are TRBV29-1 and TRBJ2-1, with a possible D match to TRBD1 (6 bases). The CDR3 sequence is 17 residues long. Germline CDR1 is SQVTM and CDR2 is ANQGSEA. With 7 bases removed from V and 3 bases from J, the gap between germline ends came to 25 bases.